This entry describes one TCR beta chain. Antigen: not known. This entry comes from a study of shared clonotypes between healthy human individuals. The ends were cut back, 4 bases at V and 4 bases at J, with 12 bases in the middle. The V gene's germline CDR1 is SGHRS and CDR2 YFSETQ. There are 14 residues in the CDR3. TCRdb's table, derived via immunoSEQ multiplex PCR, lists solely in-frame clones and lacks some. The data show a few hundred thousand clones, roughly 79% seen once. General study results and limits: Only a few donors were included, so the genetic and exposure-history diversity represented was limited.

The sample was PBMCs. V usage is TRBV5-1 and J usage is TRBJ1-3; TRBD1 is a possible D gene (6 bases). This TCR came from a woman in her 40s in good health. Some clones in this sample may be carry-over from other donors' samples. In DNA form, the CDR3 reads TGCGCCAGCAGCGTGGACAGTACCGGAAACACCATATATTTT. The encoded protein is CASSVDSTGNTIYF.